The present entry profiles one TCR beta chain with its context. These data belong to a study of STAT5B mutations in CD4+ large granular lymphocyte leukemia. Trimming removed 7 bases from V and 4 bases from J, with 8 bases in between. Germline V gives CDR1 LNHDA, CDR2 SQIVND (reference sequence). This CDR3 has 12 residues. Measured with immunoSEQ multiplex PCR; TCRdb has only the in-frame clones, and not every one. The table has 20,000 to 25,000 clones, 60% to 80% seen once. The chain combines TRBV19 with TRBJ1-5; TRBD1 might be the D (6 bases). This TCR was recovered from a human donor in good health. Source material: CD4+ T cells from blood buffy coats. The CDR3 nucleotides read TGTGCCAGTACCAGGGGAAATCAGCCCCAGCATTTT. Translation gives CASTRGNQPQHF. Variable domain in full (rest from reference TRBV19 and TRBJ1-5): DGGITQSPKYLFRKEGQNVTLSCEQNLNHDAMYWYRQDPGQGLRLIYYSQIVNDFQKGDIAEGYSVSREKKESFPLTVTSAQKNPTAFYLCASTRGNQPQHFGDGTRLSIL.